This record looks at one TCR beta chain sequence and its context. This entry comes from a study of T cell changes during pregnancy in multiple sclerosis. Sequenced by immunoSEQ multiplex PCR; TCRdb stores in-frame clones only, minus some. The data contain about 59,000 clones, roughly 93% of them seen just once; the ten biggest clones take up roughly 0.34%. The germline V gene encodes CDR1 MNHEY and CDR2 SMNVEV (reference sequence). V dropped 6 bases and J dropped 2 bases, with 14 bases sitting between them. CDR3 length equals 15 residues. The chain uses TRBV27 and TRBJ1-5; D is possibly TRBD1 (5 bases). The sequenced sample was CD4+ T cells from peripheral blood mononuclear cells, obtained before pregnancy. This TCR derives from a female donor with multiple sclerosis, enrolled in a pregnancy study. The CDR3 reads CASSYSTRGNQPQHF. Here the CDR3 DNA reads TGTGCCAGCAGCTACTCGACCAGGGGCAATCAGCCCCAGCATTTT.